This T cell receptor beta chain appears in the sequencing data of a study of human T cells and chemical hapten exposure. Across the study: The variation in per-sample TCR yields arose mainly from small differences in pooled library volumes. Study-level results: TCRs exceeding 1 in 1000 frequency stayed unchanged with DPC sensitization.

Blood, whole and unfractionated, served as the source for total RNA extraction. This clonotype occurred a few times. Antigen specificity is unknown. What the library attached to individual cDNA molecules were unique molecular identifiers. Per the original data handling: TCRs per sample had a median of approximately 96,000 and ranged from about 23,224 to 700,000. TCRdb re-called the reads through MiXCR, storing one row per CDR3 protein. The V and J calls, along with clone size, are taken from TCRdb and not from the paper's own processing. The sample holds 95,000 to 150,000 distinct CDR3 sequences, 8% to 9.5% seen once. CDR3 length: 14 residues. Germline V CDR1 and CDR2: SGHTA, FQGNSA. Trimming left V 3 bases short and J 1 base short, with 7 bases between.

V gene TRBV7-2 combines with J gene TRBJ1-5, with D uncertain. The sample was whole blood. This receptor was identified in a human donor in good health. Some clones in this sample may be carry-over from other donors' samples. This CDR3 is CASSLNLSNQPQHF. CDR3 DNA: TGTGCCAGCAGCTTGAACTTGAGCAATCAGCCCCAGCATTTT. The variable domain in full, with the rest retrieved from reference TRBV7-2 and TRBJ1-5, is GAGVSQSPSNKVTEKGKDVELRCDPISGHTALYWYRQSLGQGLEFLIYFQGNSAPDKSGLPSDRFSAERTGGSVSTLTIQRTQQEDSAVYLCASSLNLSNQPQHFGDGTRLSIL.